This TCR beta chain was captured in a study of graft-versus-host responses after intestinal transplantation (dated by TCRdb to about 2021). Background on the whole study: Recipients received multivisceral, liver-intestinal, or isolated intestinal transplants. Donor T cell macrochimerism was defined as a peak of at least 4% donor T cells among recipient peripheral blood mononuclear cells. Rather than going through the commercial service, samples from a few later patients were sequenced in-house on an Illumina MiSeq and processed with MiXCR. Anti-thymocyte globulin induction was given to all recipients, followed by maintenance tacrolimus and steroids for around three years. To identify alloreactive clones, pre-transplant mixed lymphocyte reaction products were sequenced and compared with unstimulated pre-transplant donor and recipient T cells. The cohort enrolled 24 intestinal transplant recipients, one of whom was a retransplant, and a few patients without pretransplant specimens were excluded. Graft-versus-host and host-versus-graft alloreactive T cell clones were tracked in the graft, circulation and bone marrow after intestinal transplantation using bulk TCR-beta CDR3 sequencing.

The time point label corresponds to: cells obtained before transplantation from donor or recipient. CD3+CD4+ and CD3+CD8+ populations were FACS-sorted from unstimulated pre-transplant donor and recipient cells taken from spleen or lymph nodes. The V end loses 7 bases and the J end loses 0 bases, and a stretch of 10 bases separates them. CDR1 and CDR2 were assigned from the germline V gene as MNHNS and SASEGT. From cysteine to phenylalanine, the CDR3 is 14 amino acids long. Just CDR3 DNA is preserved here, 42 bases in frame from base 1. Points the paper makes about the study in general: The conclusions were limited by the relatively low number and heterogeneity of the intestinal transplant patients. GvH clones were detected in recipient bone marrow, and some of these GvH clones were observed earlier in ileal mucosa or blood, consistent with an intestinal mucosal origin. Patients with donor T cell macrochimerism had high GvH to HvG T cell clonal ratios in their allografts. Early after transplant, peak levels of circulating GvH clones were found to be associated with declines in HvG clones.

The library came from the immunoSEQ multiplex PCR assay. For most patients, genomic DNA was isolated with the Qiagen DNeasy Blood and Tissue Kit and shipped frozen to Adaptive Biotechnologies for TCR sequencing. For most patients, high-throughput TCR-beta CDR3 sequencing of genomic DNA was performed by Adaptive Biotechnologies. On the study's bioinformatics: TCR sequencing data for 15 to 20 patients were retrieved from Adaptive's ImmunoSEQ software; three other patients were processed with MiXCR and VDJtools. CD4 versus CD8 sorting errors were corrected by removing sequences found in both subsets at a frequency ratio below 5:1. Because the origin of CDR3 nucleotide sequences shared between donor and recipient could not be assigned, those sequences were removed. To be classed as alloreactive, a clone needed at least 2-fold expansion over unstimulated cells and a minimum CFSE-low frequency of 0.002% (template counts) or 0.001% (read counts). A clone was considered mappable if detected in the sequenced pre-transplant spleen, lymph node, or MLR CFSE-low populations of the donor or recipient. Cumulative frequency of alloreactive clones was calculated as a percentage of all sequences weighted by copy number. Sourced from immuneACCESS, this table was stored by TCRdb with only in-frame sequences that have V and J called. A share of the clones is absent; for the studies checked, an unresolved V gene accounts for under half, and the remainder has no known explanation. V and J calls and clone size come straight from that table; D and trimming were deduced from the DNA. A total of approximately 90,000 clones appear in this sample, approximately 90% of them only once. The ten largest clones capture more than 0.25% of the sample.

To note about this clone: Its target antigen remains unknown. The input lacks base qualities; no much larger clone sits a single base away.

This receptor was obtained from a human donor who was the organ donor for an intestinal transplant. The chain couples TRBV6-1 to TRBJ2-4; the D gene is not confidently resolved. This specimen was unstimulated CD4+ T cells sorted from spleen or lymph node cells, taken before transplant. The CDR3 region: CASNLVLAKNIQYF. The DNA sequence is given as TGTGCCAGCAACTTAGTCCTAGCCAAAAACATTCAGTACTTC.